The 2 T cell receptor beta chains given below trace back to one sample, sequenced in a study of T cell clonality in common variable immunodeficiency. Sequenced by immunoSEQ multiplex PCR; TCRdb stores in-frame clones only, minus some. Altogether 30,000 to 40,000 clones were found in the sample, and no singletons occur. Material: peripheral blood mononuclear cells. The receptors here all came from a person aged 18 to 75 in good health.

This clone was seen repeatedly, ten times or more. The read finishes 3 residues shy of the CDR3 end, and the germline J gene is used to complete it. This sequence joins TRBV20-1 and TRBJ1-5, with 11 bases identical to TRBD1. After removal of 5 bases from V and 8 bases from J, the junction contained 8 bases not matched to a gene. The CDR3 has 14 amino acids. CDR1 DFQATT and CDR2 SNEGSKA come from the germline V gene (reference sequence). Partial CDR3 DNA: TGCAGTGCTGGCGGGACAGGGGGGACAAAGCCC. Protein sequence: CSAGGTGGTKP. The complete CDR3 protein is CSAGGTGGTKPQHF.

This clone showed up just a few times. This could be a read error, since a much larger clone is one nucleotide away. The CDR3 goes on 3 residues after the read ends, and that part is filled in from the germline J gene. The rearrangement links TRBV30 to TRBJ2-7, with 7 bases aligning to TRBD2. The J segment lost 4 bases and the V segment lost 0 bases, leaving 15 bases of the junction unmatched. The CDR3 length is 17 residues. CDR1 is GTSNPN, CDR2 SVGIG, per germline (reference sequence). The covered CDR3 bases are TGTGCCTGGAGTGTAAAGATGGGGCGGGGGAATTATTACGAG. This translates into CAWSVKMGRGNYYE. The full CDR3 protein is CAWSVKMGRGNYYEQYF.